The clone carrying this TCR beta chain was seen a handful of times. Its cognate antigen is unknown. These data come from a study of cytomegalovirus exposure and HLA in healthy donors. Findings of the study overall: Prediction of most subjects' HLA-A and HLA-B alleles by TCR beta sequences was reportedly accurate. A later analysis reportedly identified an Asian-associated ancestry cluster as carrying fewer N-insertions than the approximately 710-donor mean. In an earlier analysis, about 87% or about 30%: the productive usage of most TCR beta V segments.

The PCR made use of 60 Vbeta and 13 Jbeta primers. TCRdb's copy holds only in-frame clones and misses some; the assay was immunoSEQ multiplex PCR. The table shows more than 130,000 clones, with over 60% occurring only once. The sequence came from a woman aged 45-65 years in good health and CMV-seronegative. The sequenced material came from PBMCs.

CDR3 residues: CASSVSSWSGGVTEAFF. CDR3 sequence (DNA): TGTGCCAGCAGCGTTTCATCGTGGAGCGGGGGTGTCACTGAAGCTTTCTTT. The chain joins TRBV7-9 to TRBJ1-1; the D gene is possibly TRBD1 (5 bases). The CDR3 is 17 residues long. Germline V gene lookup returns CDR1 SEHNR and CDR2 FQNEAQ (reference sequence). V was clipped by 5 bases and J by 4 bases, with 23 bases between them.